This T cell receptor (beta chain) was documented in a study of Graves' ophthalmopathy and Graves' hyperthyroidism. Study-wide results and caveats: This model predicted ophthalmopathy progression (sensitivity 65% to 71%, specificity 72.22%). For separating ophthalmopathy from stable hyperthyroidism, a 13-signature model gave 87.88% sensitivity and roughly 83% specificity.

Amplified material comprised TCR beta CDR3 regions derived from RNA transcripts. An initial RT-PCR round employing HTBI primers preceded a second-round multiplex PCR. TCRdb fed the multiplex PCR reads into MiXCR, producing one record per CDR3 protein. The repertoire holds approximately 330,000 distinct CDR3 sequences, with 15% to 20% as singletons. No donor had other autoimmune disease, uncontrolled infection, pregnancy or lactation. On this clonotype itself: Its antigen is still unknown.

The clonotype was recovered from an adult man with Graves' ophthalmopathy. The specimen was peripheral blood.

The CDR3 region has the DNA TGCAGTGCCCAAAACGCGGGACAGGGATTCATCAACGAGCAGTACTTC. The encoded protein is CSAQNAGQGFINEQYF. The V gene is TRBV20-1, the J gene TRBJ2-7; 9 bases match TRBD1. J lost 5 bases, V lost 6 bases, and 17 bases had no gene match. The CDR3 runs 16 residues. Germline CDR1 and CDR2: DFQATT and SNEGSKA (reference sequence).